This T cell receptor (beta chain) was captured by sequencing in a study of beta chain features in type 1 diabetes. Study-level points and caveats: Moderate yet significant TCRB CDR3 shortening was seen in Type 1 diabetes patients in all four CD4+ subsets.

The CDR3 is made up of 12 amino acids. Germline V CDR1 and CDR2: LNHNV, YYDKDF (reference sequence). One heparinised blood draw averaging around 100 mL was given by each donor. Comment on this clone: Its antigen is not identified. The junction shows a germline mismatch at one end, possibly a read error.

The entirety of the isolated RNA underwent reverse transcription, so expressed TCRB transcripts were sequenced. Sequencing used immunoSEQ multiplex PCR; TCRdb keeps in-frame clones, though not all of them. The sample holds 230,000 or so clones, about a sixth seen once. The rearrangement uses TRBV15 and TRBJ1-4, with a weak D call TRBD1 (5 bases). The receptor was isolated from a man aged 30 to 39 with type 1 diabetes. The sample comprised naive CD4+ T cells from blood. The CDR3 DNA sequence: TGTGCCACCGGCAGGGCTAATGAAAAACTGTTTTTT. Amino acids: CATGRANEKLFF.